The text below deals with one T cell receptor (beta chain). Method: immunoSEQ multiplex PCR; TCRdb's copy keeps in-frame clones and lacks some. The sample records tens of thousands of clones, around 84% being singletons. The source of the sample is a study of blood T cell repertoires in COVID-19. Study context: Donors in the United States, Italy and Spain gave samples during acute or convalescent COVID-19. T cells, B-cell-depleted T cells, or PBMCs provided the cDNA or gDNA that served as material.

Source material: peripheral blood. The TCR originated in a human donor in a cohort sampled during active COVID-19.

The DNA of the CDR3 is TGTGCCAGCAGCCCGCAAACAGGGAACACTGAAGCTTTCTTT. It specifies CASSPQTGNTEAFF. The rearrangement uses TRBV13 and TRBJ1-1, with a weak D call TRBD1 (5 bases). Between the trimmed V and J ends, which lost 5 bases and 1 base, there was a span of 11 bases. The CDR3 is made up of 14 amino acids. Looked up from germline, CDR1 is PRHDT and CDR2 is FYEKMQ (reference sequence).